Below are 16 T cell receptor beta chains sequenced from a single sample in a study of T cell responses to AZD1222 COVID-19 vaccine. Clones were read by immunoSEQ multiplex PCR, and TCRdb kept only the in-frame ones, dropping some. The sample consists of about 150,000 clones, approximately 85% of them appearing once. Sequenced material: peripheral blood, taken 28 days after the second dose of the MenACWY control vaccine. The receptor source for this set is an adult who received the MenACWY meningococcal vaccine as a control.

The V call is TRBV20-1, the J call TRBJ2-7; D may be TRBD1 (6 bases). Trimming took off 3 bases at V and 2 bases at J, with 14 bases between the two ends. Germline V lookup: CDR1 DFQATT, CDR2 SNEGSKA (reference sequence). The CDR3 spans 14 residues. CDR3 sequence reads: CSASPRTGTYEQYF. The CDR3 nucleotides are TGCAGTGCTAGTCCTCGAACAGGGACCTACGAGCAGTACTTC.

V and J are TRBV5-5 and TRBJ1-1, with a possible D match to TRBD1 (6 bases). The CDR3 extends over 15 amino acids. Germline V CDR1 and CDR2: SGHKS, YYEKEE (reference sequence). V lost 0 bases and J lost 6, with 15 bases in between. The CDR3 sequence: CASSLAGGLVAEAFF. In DNA form, the CDR3 reads TGTGCCAGCAGCTTGGCTGGGGGCCTTGTCGCTGAAGCTTTCTTT.

This rearrangement joins TRBV30 to TRBJ1-1; D possibly corresponds to TRBD1 (5 bases). CDR3 length: 12 amino acids. Deletions cut 5 bases from V and 0 bases from J, with 7 bases between. Germline V CDR1 and CDR2: GTSNPN, SVGIG (reference sequence). CDR3 residues: CAWGAVNTEAFF. CDR3 coding DNA: TGTGCCTGGGGGGCGGTGAACACTGAAGCTTTCTTT.

CDR3 bases: TGCGCCAGCAGCTTGGGAATAATAGCGGGAAACGGAGATACGCAGTATTTT. This sequence encodes CASSLGIIAGNGDTQYF. The rearrangement uses TRBV5-1 and TRBJ2-3, with 8 bases identical to TRBD2. This CDR3 is 17 amino acids long. Germline V gives CDR1 SGHRS, CDR2 YFSETQ. Trimming took 0 bases from V and 5 from J; bases not matched to a gene: 11.

This chain links TRBV28 with TRBJ1-5, with TRBD1 as a possible D gene (6 bases). This CDR3 contains 17 residues. V gave up 8 bases and J gave up 0 bases, with 20 bases separating them. From germline, CDR1 is MDHEN and CDR2 SYDVKM. CDR3 nucleotide sequence: TGTGCCAGCCGCCCCATGAGGAGGGGGGATAGCAATCAGCCCCAGCATTTT. Translation gives CASRPMRRGDSNQPQHF. Complete variable domain (other parts from reference TRBV28 and TRBJ1-5): DVKVTQSSRYLVKRTGEKVFLECVQDMDHENMFWYRQDPGLGLRLIYFSYDVKMKEKGDIPEGYSVSREKKERFSLILESASTNQTSMYLCASRPMRRGDSNQPQHFGDGTRLSIL.

This chain links TRBV5-4 with TRBJ1-2, with 10 nucleotides matching TRBD1. In germline, CDR1 is SGHNT, CDR2 YYREEE (reference sequence). V lost 2 bases, J lost 0 bases, and 4 bases stayed unmatched. The length of the CDR3 is 16 residues. The CDR3 loop reads CASSFRGQGANYGYTF. The CDR3 region has the DNA TGTGCCAGCAGCTTTCGTGGACAGGGGGCTAACTATGGCTACACCTTC.

The chain has TRBV3-1 (or the pseudogene TRBV3-2) and TRBJ1-5; D not certain. Deletions cut 0 bases from V and 0 bases from J, with 6 bases between. The CDR3 runs 15 residues. Germline V gene sequence: CDR1 LGHDT, CDR2 YNNKEL (reference sequence). The CDR3 is CASSQDRYSNQPQHF. DNA for the CDR3: TGTGCCAGCAGCCAAGATCGGTATAGCAATCAGCCCCAGCATTTT.

This clone was counted a few times. The J gene is TRBJ2-2, the V gene TRBV28, with D tentatively TRBD1 (5 bases). Germline V gene lookup returns CDR1 MDHEN and CDR2 SYDVKM. This CDR3 region has 15 residues. V lost 6 bases and J lost 1, with 12 bases in between. The CDR3 protein is CASSPGQGNTGELFF. The CDR3 DNA reads TGTGCCAGCAGCCCCGGGCAGGGGAACACCGGGGAGCTGTTTTTT.

CDR3 DNA sequence: TGCAGCGTTCGACAGGGGGCAACTAATGAAAAACTGTTTTTT. Translated, it gives CSVRQGATNEKLFF. The chain combines TRBV29-1 with TRBJ1-4, with 9 bases matching TRBD1. The CDR3 length is 14 residues. Germline lookup yields CDR1 SQVTM and CDR2 ANQGSEA. The V and J ends lost 5 bases and 0 bases, in that order; junction bases with no gene match: 1.

The CDR3 DNA sequence: TGTGCCAGCAGCGCCAGCCTCAGAACCACAGATACGCAGTATTTT. Translation: CASSASLRTTDTQYF. V gene TRBV9 combines with J gene TRBJ2-3; D not certain. Per the germline V gene, CDR1 is SGDLS and CDR2 is YYNGEE. The CDR3 is 15 amino acids. Trimming took off 3 bases at V and 2 bases at J, with 13 bases between the two ends.

The chain links TRBV25-1 to TRBJ2-3; a weak D match, TRBD1 (6 bases). This CDR3 has 15 residues. The V and J ends lost 5 bases and 2 bases respectively, with 14 bases between them. The V gene's germline CDR1 is MGHDK and CDR2 SYGVNS. CDR3 nucleotide sequence: TGTGCCAGCAGTATTCCGACAGGCCTCACAGATACGCAGTATTTT. This translates into CASSIPTGLTDTQYF.

The genes are TRBV29-1 and TRBJ1-6, with 8 bases identical to TRBD1. Germline trimming cut 7 bases from V and 5 bases from J; bases unmatched to any gene: 4. Per the germline V gene, CDR1 is SQVTM and CDR2 is ANQGSEA. The CDR3 has 13 amino acids. The CDR3 loop reads CSAGQADNSPLHF. CDR3 nucleotide sequence: TGCAGCGCGGGACAGGCGGATAATTCACCCCTCCACTTT. The full variable domain, its missing parts supplied by reference TRBV29-1 and TRBJ1-6, is SAVISQKPSRDICQRGTSLTIQCQVDSQVTMMFWYRQQPGQSLTLIATANQGSEATYESGFVIDKFPISRPNLTFSTLTVSNMSPEDSSIYLCSAGQADNSPLHFGNGTRLTVT.

The chain recombines TRBV10-3 with TRBJ1-1, with 8 bases aligning to TRBD1. There are 13 residues in the CDR3. Germline lookup yields CDR1 ENHRY and CDR2 SYGVKD. Losses at the gene ends were 11 bases for V and 6 bases for J; bases not matched to a gene: 11. In nucleotides, the CDR3 is TGTGCCGTATCCGACAGGGGACTACCTGAAGCTTTCTTT. Translated, it gives CAVSDRGLPEAFF.

V gene TRBV19 combines with J gene TRBJ2-7; 8 bases agree with TRBD2. Germline V CDR1 and CDR2: LNHDA, SQIVND (reference sequence). J lost 5 bases, V lost 4 bases, and 10 bases had no gene match. The CDR3 extends over 15 amino acids. CDR3 amino acids: CASSTLPGGVNEQYF. CDR3 nucleotides: TGTGCCAGTAGTACCCTACCGGGGGGGGTAAACGAGCAGTACTTC.

The chain has TRBV24-1 and TRBJ2-7; 14 nucleotides agree with TRBD2. Germline lookup yields CDR1 KGHDR and CDR2 SFDVKD. The V and J ends lost 4 bases and 3 bases, in that order; junction bases with no gene match: 4. The CDR3 covers 16 residues. The CDR3 DNA reads as TGTGCCACCAGTGACCCGGGACTAGCGGGAGACTACGAGCAGTACTTC. This translates into CATSDPGLAGDYEQYF.

The chain combines TRBV6-2 or TRBV6-3 with TRBJ1-3, with D perhaps TRBD1 (6 bases). V dropped 5 bases and J dropped 2 bases, with 16 bases sitting between them. Germline CDR1 MNHEY, CDR2 SVGEGT. This CDR3 spans 16 amino acids. CDR3 DNA sequence: TGTGCCAGCAGTCTACGACAGGTCACCGCTGGAAACACCATATATTTT. It translates to CASSLRQVTAGNTIYF.